This TCR beta chain was recorded in a study of OX40 agonist ivuxolimab in advanced cancers. Study-level information: Dose-escalation patients suffered from hepatocellular carcinoma, melanoma, renal cell or head and neck cancer. There were three patients with partial responses, one having hepatocellular carcinoma and two cutaneous melanoma. Points from the study as a whole: On average, a greater number of expanded clones characterised CD8+ T cells relative to CD4+. Which antigen the expanded peripheral T cells recognized is unknown.

TCRdb's copy holds only in-frame clones and misses some; the assay was immunoSEQ multiplex PCR. The sample shows 35,000 to 50,000 clones, approximately 83% of them seen only once. About this clone: Its matching antigen is unknown.

The specimen comprised CD4+ or CD8+ T cells sorted from blood, sampled in a trial of the OX40 agonist ivuxolimab. This clonotype was sampled from an adult with an advanced solid tumor such as melanoma, head and neck, liver or kidney cancer.

The CDR3, as DNA: TGTGCCAGCAGCTTATTGGCCAACACTGAAGCTTTCTTT. Its protein is CASSLLANTEAFF. The rearrangement joins TRBV11-3 to TRBJ1-1, with D unclear. Germline V lookup: CDR1 SGHNT, CDR2 YENEEA. V was pared by 2 bases and J by 2 bases, with 6 bases between. The CDR3 covers 13 residues.